The entry below describes one TCR beta chain. The antigen is not known. The donors were part of the validation cohort, which consisted of more than 90 subjects and was separate from the first cohort of 666 subjects. The sample comes from a study of cytomegalovirus exposure and HLA in healthy donors. Background on the study: Later, an analysis reported that the 120 or so validation repertoires had used the same platform as the approximately 690 first-cohort repertoires. Study conclusions and caveats: Among TCR sequences, most were rare, though some public TCRs appeared in many donors.

Repertoires were generated with immunoSEQ multiplex PCR, while TCRdb's copy carries only in-frame clones and drops some. This sample has 90,000 to 100,000 clones, with about 90% found just once. The CDR3 sequence is 17 residues long. Per the germline V gene, CDR1 is SGHTA and CDR2 is FQGNSA. V gave up 4 bases and J gave up 0 bases; unmatched junction bases: 3. The specimen was PBMCs. The sequence was obtained from a young man in good health and CMV-seropositive. The genes are TRBV7-2 and TRBJ2-7, with 16 positions matching TRBD2. The CDR3 spells CASSSGLAGGLSYEQYF. The DNA for the CDR3 is TGTGCCAGCAGCTCGGGACTAGCGGGGGGGCTCTCCTACGAGCAGTACTTC.